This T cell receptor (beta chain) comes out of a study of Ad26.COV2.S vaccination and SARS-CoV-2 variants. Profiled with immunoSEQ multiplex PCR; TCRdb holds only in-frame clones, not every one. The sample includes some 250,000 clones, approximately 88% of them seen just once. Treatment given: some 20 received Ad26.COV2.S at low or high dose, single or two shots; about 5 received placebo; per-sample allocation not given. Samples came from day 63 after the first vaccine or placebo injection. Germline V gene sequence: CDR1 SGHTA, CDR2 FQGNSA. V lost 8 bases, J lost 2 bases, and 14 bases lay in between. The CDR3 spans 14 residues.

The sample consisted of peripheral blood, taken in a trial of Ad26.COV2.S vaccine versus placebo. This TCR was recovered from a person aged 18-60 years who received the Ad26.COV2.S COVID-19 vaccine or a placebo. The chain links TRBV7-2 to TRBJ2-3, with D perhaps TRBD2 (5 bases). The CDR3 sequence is CASGEGLNTDTQYF. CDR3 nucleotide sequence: TGTGCCAGCGGAGAAGGACTTAACACAGATACGCAGTATTTT.